Listed below are T cell receptor beta chains from one sample, sequenced in a study of beta chain features in type 1 diabetes. The repertoire was sequenced with immunoSEQ multiplex PCR; TCRdb's copy has only in-frame clones and lacks some. The top ten hold about 0.02% of the sample, which has 550,000 to 850,000 clones, around an eighth seen once. The sample taken for sequencing was naive CD4+ T cells from blood. These receptor sequences come from a man aged 18 to 29 with type 1 diabetes. Each CDR3 is given with its conserved first and last residue. Fields, in order: J gene, clone size, V gene, CDR3 protein. The size entry is marked missing in some rows and otherwise reads once, few, many or a size class.

>TRBJ1-2|.|TRBV29-1
CSVDDRAYGYTF
>TRBJ1-2|.|TRBV9
CASSVGTGDRYGYTF
>TRBJ2-1|few|TRBV30
CAWMGGPYNEQFF
>TRBJ2-7|few|TRBV11-1
CASSLLREDEQYF
>TRBJ1-1|few|TRBV5-4
CASSWGAVNTEAFF
>TRBJ2-1|.|TRBV19
CASSIMAGNSYNEQFF
>TRBJ1-5|.|TRBV6-5
CASSYSGASNQPQHF
>TRBJ1-5|.|TRBV6-6
CASSASLTVINQPQHF
>TRBJ2-2|few|TRBV27
CASSTRGTSGAGRELFF
>TRBJ1-6|.|TRBV18
CASSPPPDRRAHNSPLHF
>TRBJ2-2|few|TRBV29-1
CSVLAGMTGELFF
>TRBJ1-5|.|TRBV4-1
CASSQEAAGNQPQHF
>TRBJ1-1|.|TRBV6-1
CASSARVTEAFF
>TRBJ2-1|.|TRBV27
CASSLWGTSEFF
>TRBJ2-7|few|TRBV6-1
CASSGWAGTYEQYF
>TRBJ2-5|.|TRBV6-1
CASRPSLERETQYF
>TRBJ2-1|few|TRBV5-1
CASSVRDRDYEQFF
>TRBJ2-1|.|TRBV5-1
CASSLLPLGIEQFF
>TRBJ2-5|.|TRBV30
CAWTQTGAETQYF
>TRBJ2-5|few|TRBV28
CASSGAGGQETQYF
>TRBJ2-1|.|TRBV18
CASPQGIDEQFF
>TRBJ1-2|.|TRBV7-9
CASSLGVEGYTF
>TRBJ2-1|few|TRBV7-2
CASSPDRRQGEFF
>TRBJ1-1|few|TRBV28
CASSLPRQNTEAFF
>TRBJ1-5|.|TRBV5-6
CASTAWAAFNQPQHF
>TRBJ2-5|few|TRBV7-2
CASSPSNGLGTQYF
>TRBJ2-7|few|TRBV29-1
CSVGRHRESYEQYF
>TRBJ2-2|few|TRBV18
CASSLEGARTGELFF
>TRBJ2-7|few|TRBV2
CASSEVYEQYF
>TRBJ2-3|few|TRBV19
CASSSWEGGTDTQYF
>TRBJ1-1|.|TRBV7-6
CASSLSPADTEAFF
>TRBJ2-3|few|TRBV27
CASSLSAPGDTQYF
>TRBJ1-4|few|TRBV7-6
CASSLARTGPNEKLFF
>TRBJ2-7|few|TRBV5-1
CASRGTYEQYF
>TRBJ1-1|.|TRBV6-5
CASSDRGPHTEAFF